This TCR beta chain was sequenced in a study of long-term antiretroviral therapy in people with HIV. Study information: The earliest samples came about a decade before the 2015 immediate-ART recommendation.

This was the immunoSEQ v3.0 assay at survey level. Sequencing used immunoSEQ multiplex PCR; TCRdb keeps in-frame clones, though not all of them. The sample records some 17,000 clones, 81% being singletons. CDR1 and CDR2 (germline): SGHDN, FVKESK. The CDR3 runs 14 residues. After removal of 4 bases from V and 5 bases from J, the junction contained 8 bases not matched to a gene. This clone was seen more than once but under ten times. The genes are TRBV14 and TRBJ2-7, with TRBD1 matching 7 bases. This specimen consisted of unsorted PBMCs, obtained around 1.3 years before starting antiretroviral therapy. The TCR sequence derives from a young man with HIV. The CDR3 coding sequence is TGTGCCAGCAGCCCCCTGGACAGGCCGGACGAGCAGTACTTC. Residues: CASSPLDRPDEQYF.